These 7 T cell receptor beta chains were sequenced from one sample in a study of beta chain features in type 1 diabetes. Since all of the isolated RNA was reverse transcribed, expressed TCRB transcripts were what got sequenced. Here immunoSEQ multiplex PCR was the method, and the copy in TCRdb shows in-frame clones only, minus some. The sample holds 400,000 to 550,000 clones, 11% seen once. Material: naive CD4+ T cells from blood. These receptors were taken from a woman under 30 in good health.

This chain links TRBV19 with TRBJ2-1, with TRBD2 as a possible D gene (6 bases). V lost 1 base and J lost 2, with 9 bases in between. Per germline, CDR1 LNHDA and CDR2 SQIVND (reference sequence). The CDR3 totals 15 residues. The CDR3 protein is CASSIVAATYNEQFF. The CDR3 nucleotides are TGTGCCAGTAGTATAGTAGCGGCGACCTACAATGAGCAGTTCTTC. Complete variable domain (other parts from reference TRBV19 and TRBJ2-1): DGGITQSPKYLFRKEGQNVTLSCEQNLNHDAMYWYRQDPGQGLRLIYYSQIVNDFQKGDIAEGYSVSREKKESFPLTVTSAQKNPTAFYLCASSIVAATYNEQFFGPGTRLTVL.

The gene calls are TRBV5-1 and TRBJ2-4; 8 nucleotides align to TRBD1. CDR1 is SGHRS and CDR2 is YFSETQ in the germline V gene. The CDR3 contains 14 residues. V shed 1 base and J 6 bases; nucleotides not matched to a gene: 3. In DNA form, the CDR3 reads TGCGCCAGCAGCTTGCCCGGGACAGGAAACATTCAGTACTTC. Translated: CASSLPGTGNIQYF.

This clone was seen a few times. The V and J genes are TRBV10-3 and TRBJ1-2; D perhaps matches TRBD1 (6 bases). The CDR3 covers 15 residues. Trimming removed 2 bases from V and 0 bases from J, with 10 bases in between. Looked up from germline, CDR1 is ENHRY and CDR2 is SYGVKD. CDR3 DNA sequence: TGTGCCATCAGTGAGCGGCAGGGGTCTAACTATGGCTACACCTTC. This translates into CAISERQGSNYGYTF.

The V and J genes are TRBV5-6 and TRBJ2-5; D may be TRBD2 (6 bases). Germline V gene sequence: CDR1 SGHDT, CDR2 YYEEEE. The V and J ends lost 3 bases and 5 bases respectively, with 11 bases between them. This CDR3 is 13 amino acids long. CDR3 nucleotide sequence: TGTGCCAGCAGCTACCCTAGCGCGGAGACCCAGTACTTC. Translating gives CASSYPSAETQYF.

This clone was found a few times. This chain joins TRBV30 and TRBJ1-5; D perhaps matches TRBD1 (6 bases). V lost 7 bases and J 11 bases, leaving 15 bases between the germline ends. Germline CDR1 reads GTSNPN; CDR2 reads SVGIG (reference sequence). CDR3 size: 11 residues. The DNA for the CDR3 is TGTGCCTATGGAAGGGGGTCAGCCCAGCATTTT. It yields the protein CAYGRGSAQHF.

This clone was counted only a few times. The chain carries TRBV14 and TRBJ2-3; 8 bases are a match to TRBD2. J gave up 4 bases and V 1 base, and 7 bases lay outside the gene matches. CDR3 length equals 16 residues. Germline V gene sequence: CDR1 SGHDN, CDR2 FVKESK. CDR3 DNA: TGTGCCAGCAGCCAAGGGAGCGGGAGTCCCGCAGATACGCAGTATTTT. This encodes CASSQGSGSPADTQYF. Full variable domain (rest looked up from reference TRBV14 and TRBJ2-3): EAGVTQFPSHSVIEKGQTVTLRCDPISGHDNLYWYRRVMGKEIKFLLHFVKESKQDESGMPNNRFLAERTGGTYSTLKVQPAELEDSGVYFCASSQGSGSPADTQYFGPGTRLTVL.

The table lists this clone with a few counts. Since a much larger clone is just one base distant, this may be a read error. J is TRBJ2-1 and V is TRBV7-9; D gene ambiguous. The CDR3 runs to 11 residues. Deletions cut 3 bases from V and 4 bases from J, with 1 base between. CDR1 and CDR2 from the germline V gene are SEHNR and FQNEAQ (reference sequence). In DNA form, the CDR3 reads TGTGCCAGCAGCTTTTACAATGAGCAGTTCTTC. Translation gives CASSFYNEQFF.